The 6 T cell receptor beta chains below all came from one sample that was sequenced in a study of technical replicates of blood from a handful of donors. Profiled with immunoSEQ multiplex PCR; TCRdb holds only in-frame clones, not every one. The repertoire holds roughly 85,000 clones, with 94% as singletons. The specimen sequenced was T cells isolated from PBMCs. The receptor source for this set is a human donor in good health.

The chain employs TRBV2 and TRBJ2-7; TRBD1 aligns across 9 bases. V shed 5 bases and J 7 bases; nucleotides not matched to a gene: 12. This CDR3 is built from 15 residues. Germline V gene lookup returns CDR1 SNHLY and CDR2 FYNNEI. The CDR3 DNA reads TGTGCCAGCAGTTCATGGGACAGGGCATTTTGGGAGCAGTACTTC. It specifies CASSSWDRAFWEQYF.

This sequence joins TRBV7-8 and TRBJ1-1, with D maybe TRBD1 (5 bases). The CDR3 consists of 13 residues. In germline, CDR1 is SGHVS, CDR2 FQNEAQ. Trimming stripped 8 bases from V and 4 bases from J, with 14 bases between. The CDR3 nucleotides are TGTGCCAGCTCGGGGGTTTGGGGCACTGAAGCTTTCTTT. Translated: CASSGVWGTEAFF.

V is TRBV7-8 and J is TRBJ1-2, with 7 bases identical to TRBD1. Germline V gene lookup returns CDR1 SGHVS and CDR2 FQNEAQ. This CDR3 comprises 15 residues. Germline trimming cut 2 bases from V and 5 bases from J; bases unmatched to any gene: 8. CDR3 sequence reads: CASSLMGQTLYGYTF. DNA of the CDR3: TGTGCCAGCAGCTTAATGGGACAGACTCTATATGGCTACACCTTC.

The chain couples TRBV7-8 to TRBJ1-1; perhaps TRBD1 as D (5 bases). The CDR3 sequence is 15 residues long. Germline V gene sequence: CDR1 SGHVS, CDR2 FQNEAQ. The V end lost 2 bases, the J end lost 8 bases, and 18 bases lay between the germline ends. DNA for the CDR3: TGTGCCAGCAGCTTATCTTGGGGTCCGGGGGGGGAAGCTTTCTTT. Amino acid sequence: CASSLSWGPGGEAFF.

The chain employs TRBV11-1 and TRBJ2-7; possibly TRBD2 for D (6 bases). With 5 bases removed from V and 6 bases from J, the gap between germline ends came to 17 bases. This CDR3 has 14 residues. CDR1 SGHAT and CDR2 FQDESV come from the germline V gene (reference sequence). DNA of the CDR3: TGTGCCAGCAGCGCCCAATCGGGACTTCCCGAGCAGTACTTC. Encoded protein: CASSAQSGLPEQYF.

The chain links TRBV12-1 to TRBJ1-5; the table assigns TRBD1, which was not confirmed against the DNA. TRBV12-1 is marked as a pseudogene. The CDR3 sequence is 18 residues long. CDR3 region: CASSPLQGDWGWGQPQHF. CDR3 nucleotides: TGTGCCAGCAGTCCCCTACAGGGGGATTGGGGTTGGGGTCAGCCCCAGCATTTT.